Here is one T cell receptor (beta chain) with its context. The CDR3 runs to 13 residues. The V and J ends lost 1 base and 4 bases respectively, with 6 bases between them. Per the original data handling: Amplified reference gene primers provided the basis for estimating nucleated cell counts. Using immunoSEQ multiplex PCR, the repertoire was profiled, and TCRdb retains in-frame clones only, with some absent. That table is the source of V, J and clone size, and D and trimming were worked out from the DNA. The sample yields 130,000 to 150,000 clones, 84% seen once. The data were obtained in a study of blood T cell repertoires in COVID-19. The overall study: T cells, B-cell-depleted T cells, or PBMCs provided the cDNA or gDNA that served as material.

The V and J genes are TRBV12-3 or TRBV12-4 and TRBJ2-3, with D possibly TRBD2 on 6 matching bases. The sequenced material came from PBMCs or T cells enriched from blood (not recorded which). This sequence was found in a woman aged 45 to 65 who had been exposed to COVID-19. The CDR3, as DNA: TGTGCCAGCAGTTTAGGGGGGGCAGATACGCAGTATTTT. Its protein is CASSLGGADTQYF.